Here is one T cell receptor beta chain with its context. Antigen unknown. Those who donated were healthy bone marrow donors. These data are taken from a study of cytomegalovirus exposure and HLA in healthy donors. Study as a whole: Drawn from HLA-typed donors, 80 million to 95 million unique TCRs were held in an early data release. Study-wide findings and caveats: HLA-A and HLA-B allele assignments for most subjects were reportedly predicted accurately using TCR beta sequences. With later analysis, a missense DCLRE1C variant became linked to TCR beta V- and J-gene trimming.

Researchers ran the PCR with 60 Vbeta and 13 Jbeta primers. The table came from immunoSEQ multiplex PCR; TCRdb's copy has only in-frame clones and leaves some out. The sample has 85,000 to 100,000 clones; 69% are singletons. The CDR3 is made up of 13 amino acids. CDR1 and CDR2 (germline): MDHEN, SYDVKM. The V gene lost 3 bases and the J gene lost 11 bases, with 16 bases spanning the gap. This clonotype was obtained from a man over 45 in good health and CMV-seronegative. The V and J genes are TRBV28 and TRBJ1-1; a weak D match, TRBD1 (5 bases). Input material: PBMCs. CDR3 sequence reads: CASSFGRDLFAFF. CDR3 bases: TGTGCCAGCAGTTTCGGCAGGGATCTTTTTGCTTTCTTT.